This T cell receptor (beta chain) was documented in a study of T cells in Graves' hyperthyroidism and ophthalmopathy. Amplification of TCR beta CDR3 regions used RNA as the template. HTBI primers were the set used in a first-round RT-PCR of the TCR CDR3. TCRdb reprocessed the multiplex PCR reads with MiXCR, giving one entry per CDR3 protein. This table has 660,000 or so distinct CDR3 sequences, less than 25% appearing once. Active moderate-to-severe ophthalmopathy, Clinical Activity Score at least 3, NOSPECS at least 4, under 3 months' duration. Those patients with uncontrolled infection, other autoimmune disease, pregnancy or lactation were excluded. Whole-study results and caveats: In simple terms, a model built on 13 V-J features told ophthalmopathy apart from stable hyperthyroidism. Also found in blood were most expanded thyroid clonotypes above 0.001.

Trimming cost V 8 bases and J 6 bases, with 13 bases left between them. CDR3 length equals 13 residues. Germline V lookup: CDR1 KGHDR, CDR2 SFDVKD. Of note for this clonotype: Its antigen is not identified.

The V gene is TRBV24-1, the J gene TRBJ2-1, with D unclear. This TCR was sampled from a man aged 25 to 40 with Graves' ophthalmopathy. What was sequenced was blood. CDR3: CATNAPNPNEQFF. The CDR3 coding sequence is TGTGCCACCAATGCTCCGAATCCCAATGAGCAGTTCTTC.